This paragraph reports one TCR beta chain. Its specificity is unknown. This specimen comes from a study of T cells expressing NK-cell markers. The wider study: The TCR beta repertoires originated in sorted CD3+CD56+NKG2C+, CD3+CD56+NKG2C- and CD3+CD56-NKG2C+ T cells.

It was by 5'RACE template switching with UMIs that TCR beta cDNA was made. Following a re-call of the 5' RACE reads, TCRdb has one entry per CDR3 protein and lacks DNA. Its listing shows about 390,000 distinct CDR3 sequences. Notes on the study in general: Dominant NKG2C+ clonotype frequencies of about 1.0-8% of CD8+ T cells were measured in six or seven donors.

The sequence derives from a woman aged 45 to 65 in good health. The specimen was blood T cells: a sorted CD56 or NKG2C T cell subset, CD4+ or CD8+ T cells, or bulk PBMC T cells (not recorded which).

CDR3 amino acids: CASSHQLGYNEQFF. The genes are TRBV4-1 and TRBJ2-1. This CDR3 has 14 amino acids. Germline lookup yields CDR1 MGHRA and CDR2 YSYEKL.